The clone carrying this T cell receptor beta chain was found many times. The record originates from a study of T cells in Graves' hyperthyroidism and ophthalmopathy. Amplified TCR beta CDR3 regions derived from RNA transcripts. HTBI primers were the set used in a first-round RT-PCR of the TCR CDR3. TCRdb re-derived calls from the multiplex PCR reads in MiXCR, one entry per CDR3 protein. The table records approximately 260,000 distinct CDR3 sequences, about 16% of them present only once. The V and J ends lost 3 bases and 1 base respectively, with 16 bases between them. The CDR3 loop spans 17 amino acids.

The source is a woman aged 45 to 65 with Graves' hyperthyroidism that later progressed to Graves' ophthalmopathy. Sequenced material: blood. The chain combines TRBV12-3 or TRBV12-4 with TRBJ1-5, with a tentative D call TRBD1 (5 bases). The CDR3 DNA reads TGTGCCAGCAGTTTCCGGTTTACAGGCGGGAGCAATCAGCCCCAGCATTTT. Its translation: CASSFRFTGGSNQPQHF.